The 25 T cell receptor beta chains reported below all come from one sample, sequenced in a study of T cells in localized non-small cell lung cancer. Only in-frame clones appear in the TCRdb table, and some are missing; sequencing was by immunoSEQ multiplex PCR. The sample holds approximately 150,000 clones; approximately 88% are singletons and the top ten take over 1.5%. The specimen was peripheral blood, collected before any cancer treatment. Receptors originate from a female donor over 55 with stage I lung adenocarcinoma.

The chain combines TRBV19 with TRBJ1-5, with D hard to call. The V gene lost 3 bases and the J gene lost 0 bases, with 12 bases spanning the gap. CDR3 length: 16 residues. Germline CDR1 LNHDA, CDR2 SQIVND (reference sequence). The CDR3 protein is CASSMAGEGSNQPQHF. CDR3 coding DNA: TGTGCCAGTAGTATGGCAGGAGAGGGTAGCAATCAGCCCCAGCATTTT. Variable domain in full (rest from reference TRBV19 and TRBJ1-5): DGGITQSPKYLFRKEGQNVTLSCEQNLNHDAMYWYRQDPGQGLRLIYYSQIVNDFQKGDIAEGYSVSREKKESFPLTVTSAQKNPTAFYLCASSMAGEGSNQPQHFGDGTRLSIL.

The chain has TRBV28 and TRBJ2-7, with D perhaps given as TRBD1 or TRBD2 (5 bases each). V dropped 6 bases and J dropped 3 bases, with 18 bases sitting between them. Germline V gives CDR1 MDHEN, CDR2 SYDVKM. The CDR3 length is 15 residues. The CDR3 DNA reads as TGTGCCAGCAGCTACTTACTAGGGGCTAACTACGAGCAGTACTTC. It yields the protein CASSYLLGANYEQYF.

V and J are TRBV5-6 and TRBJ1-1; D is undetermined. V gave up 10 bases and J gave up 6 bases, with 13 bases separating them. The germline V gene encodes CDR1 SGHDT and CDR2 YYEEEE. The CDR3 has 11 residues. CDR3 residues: CAVAYDAEAFF. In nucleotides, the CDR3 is TGTGCCGTGGCATACGACGCTGAAGCTTTCTTT.

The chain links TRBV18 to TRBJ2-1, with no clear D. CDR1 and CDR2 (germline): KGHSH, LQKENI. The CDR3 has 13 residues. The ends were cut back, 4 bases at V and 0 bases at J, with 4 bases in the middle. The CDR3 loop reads CASSQSSYNEQFF. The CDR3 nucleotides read TGTGCCAGCTCACAGAGCTCCTACAATGAGCAGTTCTTC.

Here the CDR3 DNA reads TGTGCCAGCAGCTTAGCCTACGGCGGAGGCTACGAGCAGTACTTC. Protein product: CASSLAYGGGYEQYF. The genes are TRBV11-2 and TRBJ2-7; weak D call: TRBD2 (5 bases). V lost 1 base to trimming and J lost 3 bases, with 13 bases between them. Germline assignment: CDR1 SGHAT and CDR2 FQNNGV. The CDR3 loop spans 15 amino acids.

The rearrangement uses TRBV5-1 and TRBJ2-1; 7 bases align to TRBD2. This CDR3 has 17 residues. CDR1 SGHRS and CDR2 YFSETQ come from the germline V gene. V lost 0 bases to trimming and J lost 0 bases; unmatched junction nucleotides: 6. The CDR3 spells CASSLGASGLSYNEQFF. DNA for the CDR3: TGCGCCAGCAGCTTGGGGGCTAGCGGCCTCTCCTACAATGAGCAGTTCTTC.

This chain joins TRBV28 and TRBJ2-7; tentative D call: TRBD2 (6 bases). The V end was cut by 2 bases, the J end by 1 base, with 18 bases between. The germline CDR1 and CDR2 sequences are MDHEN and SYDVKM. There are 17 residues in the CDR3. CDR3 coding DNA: TGTGCCAGCAGTTTAAATGGTTTGTCAGGGAGGTCCTACGAGCAGTACTTC. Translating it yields CASSLNGLSGRSYEQYF.

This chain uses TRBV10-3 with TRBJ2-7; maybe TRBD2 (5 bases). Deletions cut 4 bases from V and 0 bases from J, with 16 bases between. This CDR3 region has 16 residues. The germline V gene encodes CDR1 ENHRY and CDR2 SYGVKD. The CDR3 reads CAISASGRTPSYEQYF. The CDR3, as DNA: TGTGCCATCAGTGCCTCCGGCAGGACTCCCTCCTACGAGCAGTACTTC.

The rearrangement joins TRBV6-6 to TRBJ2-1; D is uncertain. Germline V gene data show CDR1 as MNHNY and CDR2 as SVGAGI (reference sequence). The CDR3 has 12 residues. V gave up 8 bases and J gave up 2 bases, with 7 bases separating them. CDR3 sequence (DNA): TGTGCCAGCTGTCTAACCTACAATGAGCAGTTCTTC. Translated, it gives CASCLTYNEQFF.

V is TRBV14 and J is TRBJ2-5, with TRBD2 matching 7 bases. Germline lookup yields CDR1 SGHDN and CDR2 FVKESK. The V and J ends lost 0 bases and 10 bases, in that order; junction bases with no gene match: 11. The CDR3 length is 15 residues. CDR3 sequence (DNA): TGTGCCAGCAGCCAAGATTTGGCAAGAACGGGGGGCCAGTACTTC. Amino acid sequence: CASSQDLARTGGQYF.

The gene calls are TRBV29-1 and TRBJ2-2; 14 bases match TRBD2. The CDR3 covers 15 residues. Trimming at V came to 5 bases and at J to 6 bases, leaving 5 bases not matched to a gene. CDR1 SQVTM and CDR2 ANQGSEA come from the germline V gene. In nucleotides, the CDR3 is TGCAGCGTTCAACCGGGACTAGCGGGAGCCGGGGAGCTGTTTTTT. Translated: CSVQPGLAGAGELFF.

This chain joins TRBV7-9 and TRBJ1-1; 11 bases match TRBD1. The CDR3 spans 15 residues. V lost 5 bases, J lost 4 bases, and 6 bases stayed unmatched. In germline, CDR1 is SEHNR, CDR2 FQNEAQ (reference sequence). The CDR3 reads CASSRGQGARTEAFF. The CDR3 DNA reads TGTGCCAGCAGCCGCGGACAGGGGGCGCGCACTGAAGCTTTCTTT.

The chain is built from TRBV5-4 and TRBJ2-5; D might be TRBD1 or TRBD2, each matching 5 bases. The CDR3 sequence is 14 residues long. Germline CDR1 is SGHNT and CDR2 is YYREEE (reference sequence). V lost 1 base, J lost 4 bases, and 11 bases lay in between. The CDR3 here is CASSLKRDGETQYF. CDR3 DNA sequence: TGTGCCAGCAGCTTGAAAAGGGACGGAGAGACCCAGTACTTC.

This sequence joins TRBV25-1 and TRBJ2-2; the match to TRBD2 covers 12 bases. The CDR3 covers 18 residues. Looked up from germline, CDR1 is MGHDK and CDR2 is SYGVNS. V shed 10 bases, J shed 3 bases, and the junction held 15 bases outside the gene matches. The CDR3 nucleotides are TGTGCCACGACCGGGACGCTGGGACTAGCGGGTTACACCGGGGAGCTGTTTTTT. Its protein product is CATTGTLGLAGYTGELFF.

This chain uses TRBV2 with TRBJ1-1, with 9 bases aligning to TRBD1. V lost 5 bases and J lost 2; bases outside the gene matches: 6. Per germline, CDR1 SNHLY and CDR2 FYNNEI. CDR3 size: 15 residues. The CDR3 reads CASSWRGQGNTEAFF. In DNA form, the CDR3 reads TGTGCCAGCAGTTGGCGGGGACAGGGAAACACTGAAGCTTTCTTT.

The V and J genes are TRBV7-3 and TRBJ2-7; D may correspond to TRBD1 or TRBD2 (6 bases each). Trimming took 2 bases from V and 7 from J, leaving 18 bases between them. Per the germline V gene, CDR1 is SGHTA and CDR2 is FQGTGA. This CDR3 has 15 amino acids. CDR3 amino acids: CASSLGTGRRFEQYF. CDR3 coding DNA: TGTGCCAGCAGCTTAGGTACAGGGAGGCGATTTGAGCAGTACTTC.

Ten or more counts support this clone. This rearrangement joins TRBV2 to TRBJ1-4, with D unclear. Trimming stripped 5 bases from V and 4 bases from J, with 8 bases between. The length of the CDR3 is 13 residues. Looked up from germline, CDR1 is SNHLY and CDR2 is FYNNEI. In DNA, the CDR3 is TGTGCCAGCAGTTACGGACGTAATGAAAAACTGTTTTTT. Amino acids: CASSYGRNEKLFF.

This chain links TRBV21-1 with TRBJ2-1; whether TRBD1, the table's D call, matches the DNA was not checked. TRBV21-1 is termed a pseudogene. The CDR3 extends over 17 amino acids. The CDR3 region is CASSKGLPGLVGNEQFF. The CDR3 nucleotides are TGTGCCAGCAGCAAAGGTCTCCCAGGGTTGGTCGGAAATGAGCAGTTCTTC.

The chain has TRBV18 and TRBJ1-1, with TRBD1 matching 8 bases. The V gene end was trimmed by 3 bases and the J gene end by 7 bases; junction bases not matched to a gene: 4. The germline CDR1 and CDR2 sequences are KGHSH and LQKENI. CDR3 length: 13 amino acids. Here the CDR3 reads CASSPHDRGEAFF. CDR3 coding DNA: TGTGCCAGCTCACCCCACGACAGGGGTGAAGCTTTCTTT.

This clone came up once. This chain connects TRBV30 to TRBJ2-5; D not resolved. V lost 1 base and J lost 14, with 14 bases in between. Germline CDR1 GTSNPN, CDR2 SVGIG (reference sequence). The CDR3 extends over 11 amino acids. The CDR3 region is CAWSGGPKHYF. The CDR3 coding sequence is TGTGCCTGGAGTGGGGGTCCGAAACATTACTTC.

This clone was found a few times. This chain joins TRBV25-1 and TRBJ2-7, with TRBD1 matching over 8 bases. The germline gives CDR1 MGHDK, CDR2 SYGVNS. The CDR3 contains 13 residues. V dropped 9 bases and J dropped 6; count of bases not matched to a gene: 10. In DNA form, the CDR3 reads TGTGCCAGTGCGGGGCAGGGGGCCGGCGAGCAGTACTTC. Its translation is CASAGQGAGEQYF.

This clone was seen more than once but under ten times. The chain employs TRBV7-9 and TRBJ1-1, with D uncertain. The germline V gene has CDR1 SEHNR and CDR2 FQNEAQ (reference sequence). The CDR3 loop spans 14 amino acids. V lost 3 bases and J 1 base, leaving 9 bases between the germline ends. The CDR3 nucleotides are TGTGCCAGCAGCTTGTTGGTCGGGAACACTGAAGCTTTCTTT. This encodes CASSLLVGNTEAFF.

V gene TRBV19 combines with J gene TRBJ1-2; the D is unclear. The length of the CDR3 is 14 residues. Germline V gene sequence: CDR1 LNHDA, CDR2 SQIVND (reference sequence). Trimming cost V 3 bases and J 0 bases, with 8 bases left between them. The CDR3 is CASSILGTNYGYTF. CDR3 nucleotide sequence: TGTGCCAGTAGTATTCTGGGAACTAACTATGGCTACACCTTC.

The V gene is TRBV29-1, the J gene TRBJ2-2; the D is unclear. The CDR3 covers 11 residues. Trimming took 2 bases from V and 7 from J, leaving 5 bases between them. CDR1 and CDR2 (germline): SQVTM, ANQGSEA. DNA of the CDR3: TGCAGCGTTGAATCCTACGGGGAGCTGTTTTTT. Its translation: CSVESYGELFF.

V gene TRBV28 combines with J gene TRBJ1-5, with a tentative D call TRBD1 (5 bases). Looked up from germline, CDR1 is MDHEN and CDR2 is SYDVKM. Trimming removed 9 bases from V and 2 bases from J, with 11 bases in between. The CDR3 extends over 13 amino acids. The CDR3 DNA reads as TGTGCCAGTCTAAGGGGCGGCAATCAGCCCCAGCATTTT. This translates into CASLRGGNQPQHF.